Listed here are 24 T cell receptor beta chains from one sample, sequenced in a study of OX40 agonist ivuxolimab in advanced cancers. Profiling relied on immunoSEQ multiplex PCR, and the TCRdb table lists in-frame clones only, not all of them. The sample comprises about 72,000 clones, around four fifths of which are singletons, and 2.5% rests with the top ten. Material: CD4+ or CD8+ T cells sorted from blood, obtained in a trial of the OX40 agonist ivuxolimab. The source of these receptors is an adult with an advanced solid tumor such as melanoma, head and neck, liver or kidney cancer.

This sequence joins TRBV6-1 and TRBJ2-3, with D tentatively TRBD1 (5 bases). This CDR3 is built from 15 residues. Germline CDR1 reads MNHNS; CDR2 reads SASEGT. The germline V and J ends were trimmed by 0 bases and 1 base, with 8 bases remaining between them. DNA of the CDR3: TGTGCCAGCAGTGAAGCTACAGGCGGCACAGATACGCAGTATTTT. Residues: CASSEATGGTDTQYF.

The V and J genes are TRBV28 and TRBJ1-2; D unclear. This CDR3 contains 14 residues. The germline V gene encodes CDR1 MDHEN and CDR2 SYDVKM. Trimming took 2 bases from V and 2 from J, leaving 9 bases between them. The CDR3 loop reads CASSLGSRNYGYTF. The CDR3 DNA reads as TGTGCCAGCAGTTTAGGGTCCAGGAACTATGGCTACACCTTC.

The genes are TRBV5-6 and TRBJ2-1; D uncertain. The CDR3 loop spans 13 amino acids. V was clipped by 0 bases and J by 9 bases, with 10 bases between them. Germline V gene lookup returns CDR1 SGHDT and CDR2 YYEEEE. The CDR3: CASSLAGSLEQFF. The CDR3 nucleotides are TGTGCCAGCAGCTTGGCCGGTAGCCTTGAGCAGTTCTTC.

V and J are TRBV11-3 and TRBJ2-7; 7 bases line up with TRBD2. There are 14 residues in the CDR3. Trimming cost V 1 base and J 2 bases; bases outside gene matches: 2. CDR1 and CDR2 (germline): SGHNT, YENEEA. In DNA form, the CDR3 reads TGTGCCAGCAGCTTAGCGGGAGGCCCCTACGAGCAGTACTTC. Translated, it gives CASSLAGGPYEQYF.

The genes are TRBV5-4 and TRBJ2-3; D gene unclear. The germline V gene encodes CDR1 SGHNT and CDR2 YYREEE (reference sequence). The CDR3 totals 16 residues. V was pared by 4 bases and J by 0 bases, with 15 bases between. The CDR3 DNA is TGTGCCAGCAGCCGCCTAAGCTCTCCAAGCACAGATACGCAGTATTTT. It yields the protein CASSRLSSPSTDTQYF.

This clone was seen only once. The chain is built from TRBV7-7 and TRBJ2-1; 10 bases line up with TRBD2. V shed 5 bases and J 7 bases; nucleotides not matched to a gene: 8. Germline CDR1 is SSHAT and CDR2 is FNYEAQ (reference sequence). The length of the CDR3 is 15 residues. In DNA form, the CDR3 reads TGTGCCAGCAGCCCCCTAGCGGGAGCAGTGAATGAGCAGTTCTTC. Protein product: CASSPLAGAVNEQFF.

The rearrangement joins TRBV20-1 to TRBJ2-7; D not certain. Trimming took off 7 bases at V and 1 base at J, with 5 bases between the two ends. The CDR3 extends over 10 amino acids. Germline-derived CDR1 and CDR2 are DFQATT and SNEGSKA (reference sequence). The CDR3 DNA sequence: TGCAGTGGGTTGTCCTACGAGCAGTACTTC. Protein product: CSGLSYEQYF.

This clone was seen a handful of times. The chain uses TRBV29-1 and TRBJ1-5; D unclear. V lost 5 bases and J lost 2, with 10 bases in between. CDR3 size: 13 residues. Germline V lookup: CDR1 SQVTM, CDR2 ANQGSEA. The CDR3 DNA reads as TGCAGCGTTCTTGTATTGGGCAATCAGCCCCAGCATTTT. This codes for CSVLVLGNQPQHF.

J is TRBJ1-5 and V is TRBV6-1; no firm D call. V was clipped by 3 bases and J by 12 bases, with 9 bases between them. Germline V gives CDR1 MNHNS, CDR2 SASEGT. This CDR3 is 11 amino acids long. The CDR3 sequence is CASSDLDLQHF. The DNA for the CDR3 is TGTGCCAGCAGTGATCTGGACCTCCAGCATTTT.

The J gene is TRBJ2-1, the V gene TRBV6-4, with TRBD2 matching over 11 bases. CDR1 and CDR2 from the germline V gene are MRHNA and SNTAGT. Trimming took 5 bases from V and 7 from J; bases not matched to a gene: 4. CDR3 length equals 14 residues. The CDR3 loop reads CASSTSGSNNEQFF. In nucleotides, the CDR3 is TGTGCCAGCAGTACTAGCGGGAGTAATAATGAGCAGTTCTTC.

This clone was counted once. The chain combines TRBV28 with TRBJ1-1; no reliable D call. This CDR3 has 10 amino acids. Between the trimmed V and J ends, which lost 10 bases and 0 bases, there was a span of 3 bases. Germline assignment: CDR1 MDHEN and CDR2 SYDVKM. CDR3 in amino acids: CATLNTEAFF. CDR3 bases: TGTGCCACCCTGAACACTGAAGCTTTCTTT.

The chain joins TRBV11-2 to TRBJ2-3; TRBD2 matches 13 bases. The CDR3 sequence is 15 residues long. The germline V gene has CDR1 SGHAT and CDR2 FQNNGV. V was clipped by 5 bases and J by 6 bases; unmatched bases: 5. The CDR3 nucleotides are TGTGCCAGCAGCCCAAGGACTAGCGGGAGCGATACGCAGTATTTT. Amino acid sequence: CASSPRTSGSDTQYF.

This CDR3 is CASSTQAGGIYEQYF. CDR3 bases: TGTGCCAGCAGCACCCAAGCGGGAGGGATCTACGAGCAGTACTTC. The V call is TRBV7-3, the J call TRBJ2-7; the match to TRBD2 covers 10 bases. The CDR3 consists of 15 residues. V shed 5 bases and J 3 bases; nucleotides not matched to a gene: 7. The V gene's germline CDR1 is SGHTA and CDR2 FQGTGA.

This sequence joins TRBV2 and TRBJ2-5; 15 bases agree with TRBD2. In germline, CDR1 is SNHLY, CDR2 FYNNEI. CDR3 length equals 14 residues. The J segment lost 4 bases and the V segment lost 6 bases, leaving 0 bases of the junction unmatched. The DNA for the CDR3 is TGTGCCAGCAGGGGACTAGCGGGAGGAGAGACCCAGTACTTC. This encodes CASRGLAGGETQYF.

The gene calls are TRBV4-3 and TRBJ1-2; TRBD1 matches at 9 bases. The CDR3 has 15 amino acids. The ends lost 4 bases at V and 5 bases at J; junction bases unmatched: 8. CDR1 is LGHNA and CDR2 is YSLEER in the germline V gene. DNA of the CDR3: TGCGCCAGCAGCCTAGAAGGACAGGGGCTTTATGGCTACACCTTC. Translation: CASSLEGQGLYGYTF.

This clone was seen once. The V gene is TRBV10-3, the J gene TRBJ1-5, with 7 bases fitting TRBD1. CDR3 length equals 14 residues. Germline CDR1 reads ENHRY; CDR2 reads SYGVKD. The junction had 4 bases not matched to a gene; V was cut back by 6 bases and J by 2 bases. The CDR3 region is CAISVDRGNQPQHF. The CDR3 nucleotides are TGTGCCATCAGCGTCGACAGGGGCAATCAGCCCCAGCATTTT.

This chain uses TRBV2 with TRBJ1-1; 8 bases fit TRBD1. Germline CDR1 and CDR2: SNHLY and FYNNEI. Germline trimming cut 6 bases from V and 2 bases from J; bases unmatched to any gene: 2. The CDR3 sequence is 13 residues long. The CDR3 bases are TGTGCCAGCAGACAGGGGGTTAACACTGAAGCTTTCTTT. Its translation is CASRQGVNTEAFF.

The V gene is TRBV19, the J gene TRBJ2-7; D may be TRBD2 (7 bases). Per germline, CDR1 LNHDA and CDR2 SQIVND (reference sequence). V gave up 5 bases and J gave up 3 bases, with 17 bases separating them. The CDR3 loop spans 15 amino acids. The CDR3 DNA follows: TGTGCCAGTAGTGGCGGGGGCGCTTATATCTACGAGCAGTACTTC. It is translated as CASSGGGAYIYEQYF.

The gene calls are TRBV19 and TRBJ2-7; 11 nucleotides agree with TRBD1. Per germline, CDR1 LNHDA and CDR2 SQIVND (reference sequence). J lost 6 bases, V lost 3 bases, and 1 base had no gene match. CDR3 length equals 13 residues. The CDR3 sequence is CASSMDRGREQYF. The CDR3 nucleotides read TGTGCCAGTAGTATGGACAGGGGGCGCGAGCAGTACTTC. Filled out from reference TRBV19 and TRBJ2-7, the complete variable domain reads DGGITQSPKYLFRKEGQNVTLSCEQNLNHDAMYWYRQDPGQGLRLIYYSQIVNDFQKGDIAEGYSVSREKKESFPLTVTSAQKNPTAFYLCASSMDRGREQYFGPGTRLTVT.

The rearrangement uses TRBV7-9 and TRBJ2-2, with a weak D call TRBD1 (6 bases). The V end lost 6 bases, the J end lost 7 bases, and 27 bases lay between the germline ends. The CDR3 has 18 residues. Germline V lookup: CDR1 SEHNR, CDR2 FQNEAQ (reference sequence). This CDR3 reads CASRRWAQGPEVGGELFF. Here the CDR3 DNA reads TGTGCCAGCAGGCGTTGGGCCCAGGGGCCAGAAGTCGGCGGGGAGCTGTTTTTT.

This chain connects TRBV18 to TRBJ2-7; TRBD1 or TRBD2 may be the D gene (5 bases each). The CDR3 has 15 amino acids. Germline loops: CDR1 KGHSH, CDR2 LQKENI. Trimming stripped 3 bases from V and 0 bases from J, with 12 bases between. CDR3 residues: CASSPGTAVSYEQYF. The CDR3 DNA follows: TGTGCCAGCTCACCCGGGACGGCCGTCTCCTACGAGCAGTACTTC.

The chain joins TRBV11-1 to TRBJ2-3; TRBD2 agrees at 11 bases. The length of the CDR3 is 17 residues. Losses at the gene ends were 3 bases for V and 3 bases for J; bases not matched to a gene: 8. Germline V CDR1 and CDR2: SGHAT, FQDESV (reference sequence). The CDR3 protein is CASSFHELAGVTDTQYF. CDR3 coding DNA: TGTGCCAGCAGCTTCCACGAACTAGCGGGAGTAACAGATACGCAGTATTTT.

In its sample, this clone was seen many times. This sequence joins TRBV27 and TRBJ2-7; D is perhaps TRBD1 (7 bases). There are 19 residues in the CDR3. Germline lookup yields CDR1 MNHEY and CDR2 SMNVEV (reference sequence). Trimming left V 5 bases short and J 0 bases short, with 26 bases between. The CDR3 is CASSTGPGQSAGPSYEQYF. The CDR3 DNA is TGTGCCAGCAGTACCGGGCCGGGACAGTCGGCGGGACCCTCCTACGAGCAGTACTTC.

The chain carries TRBV2 and TRBJ2-4, with no clear D. The CDR3 covers 15 residues. With 6 bases removed from V and 0 bases from J, the gap between germline ends came to 12 bases. The V gene's germline CDR1 is SNHLY and CDR2 FYNNEI. The CDR3 bases are TGTGCCAGCAGACCACAGACCATAGCCAAAAACATTCAGTACTTC. It translates to CASRPQTIAKNIQYF.